The subject of this entry is one T cell receptor beta chain. This entry is derived from a study of blood T cell repertoires in COVID-19. Study information: The United States, Italy and Spain provided the acute and convalescent COVID-19 samples. Sources were T cells, B-cell-depleted T cells, or PBMCs; the material itself was cDNA or gDNA.

The CDR3 consists of 13 residues. V lost 5 bases and J lost 10, with 15 bases in between. The authors' processing: Nucleated cell number was recorded as an estimate derived from reference gene primer amplification. Clones were read by immunoSEQ multiplex PCR, and TCRdb kept only the in-frame ones, dropping some. The V and J calls and clone size were taken over from that table, and D and trimming were inferred from the DNA. The sample lists 150,000 to 200,000 clones, around 79% occurring once. The chain has TRBV12-3 or TRBV12-4 and TRBJ1-5; tentatively, D is TRBD1 (5 bases). The sequence was collected from a man aged 55 to 69 with active or convalescent COVID-19. Input material: peripheral blood. CDR3 amino acids: CASSQSYGGPQHF. The CDR3, as DNA: TGTGCCAGCAGTCAATCCTACGGGGGACCCCAGCATTTT.